This TCR beta chain originates from a study of blood T cell repertoires in COVID-19. The assay was immunoSEQ multiplex PCR, and TCRdb's table has in-frame clones only and misses some. The top ten hold approximately 1.4% of the sample, which has around 250,000 clones, roughly 89% seen once. The CDR3 has 14 residues. Trimming left V 4 bases short and J 6 bases short, with 10 bases between. Germline loops: CDR1 LNHDA, CDR2 SQIVND (reference sequence). Sequences were obtained from peripheral blood. The chain is built from TRBV19 and TRBJ1-6, with D possibly being TRBD1 (5 bases). This receptor was identified in a woman in her thirties or forties who had recovered from COVID-19. Here the CDR3 DNA reads TGTGCCAGTAGTAATCAGGGTACTAATTCACCCCTCCACTTT. Its protein product is CASSNQGTNSPLHF.